The present entry profiles one T cell receptor beta chain with its context. The CDR3 consists of 14 residues. V lost 0 bases and J lost 7, with 12 bases in between. Germline lookup yields CDR1 LNHNV and CDR2 YYDKDF (reference sequence). In the original workflow: From reference gene primer amplification, estimates of nucleated cell counts were derived. Clones were sequenced by immunoSEQ multiplex PCR, and TCRdb holds only the in-frame ones, with some missing. The V and J calls and the clone size are those of that table, but D and trimming were determined from the DNA. The data contain 50,000 to 55,000 clones, roughly 89% of them singletons. This entry belongs to a study of blood T cell repertoires in COVID-19. Study summary: Sites across the United States, Italy and Spain contributed samples from acute and convalescent COVID-19. Sample material is recorded as cDNA or gDNA derived from T cells, B-cell-depleted T cells, or PBMCs.

This rearrangement joins TRBV15 to TRBJ1-2; D possibly corresponds to TRBD1 (6 bases). This clonotype was sampled from a man older than 75 with acute or convalescent COVID-19. The sample was peripheral blood. CDR3 DNA sequence: TGTGCCACCAGCAGAGACAGGGGTTATGGTGGCTACACCTTC. Its protein is CATSRDRGYGGYTF. Full variable domain (missing parts from reference TRBV15 and TRBJ1-2): DAMVIQNPRYQVTQFGKPVTLSCSQTLNHNVMYWYQQKSSQAPKLLFHYYDKDFNNEADTPDNFQSRRPNTSFCFLDIRSPGLGDTAMYLCATSRDRGYGGYTFGSGTRLTVV.